The T cell receptor beta chain described here comes from a study of blood T cell repertoires in COVID-19. Study information: Researchers got acute and convalescent COVID-19 samples from the United States, Italy and Spain. From T cells, B-cell-depleted T cells, or PBMCs came the material, which was cDNA or gDNA.

This CDR3 spans 17 amino acids. V was pared by 7 bases and J by 1 base, with 7 bases of the junction left unmatched. Per the germline V gene, CDR1 is SNHLY and CDR2 is FYNNEI. In the study's own analysis: Reference gene primer amplification yielded estimated nucleated cell counts. Libraries were prepared by immunoSEQ multiplex PCR; TCRdb keeps only in-frame clonotypes and omits some of them. V, J and clone size derive from that table, while D and trimming were established from the DNA sequence. The sample lists a few hundred thousand clones; around 86% were seen once. The V call is TRBV2, the J call TRBJ2-2; 12 bases agree with TRBD2. Sequencing input: peripheral blood. This receptor was identified in a man younger than 40 who had recovered from COVID-19. CDR3 region: CASTRWTSGENTGELFF. The CDR3 DNA sequence: TGTGCCAGCACCCGTTGGACTAGCGGGGAGAACACCGGGGAGCTGTTTTTT. Full variable domain (remainder filled in from reference TRBV2 and TRBJ2-2): EPEVTQTPSHQVTQMGQEVILRCVPISNHLYFYWYRQILGQKVEFLVSFYNNEISEKSEIFDDQFSVERPDGSNFTLKIRSTKLEDSAMYFCASTRWTSGENTGELFFGEGSRLTVL.